In its sample, the clone carrying this T cell receptor beta chain ranks as medium-sized. The data stem from a study of patients and donors after allogeneic stem cell transplantation. V was trimmed by 0 bases and J by 4 bases, leaving 29 bases between them. CDR1 and CDR2 (germline): MGHRA, YSYEKL. The CDR3 has 21 residues. MiXCR, run by TCRdb on the RT-PCR reads, gives a single entry per CDR3 protein. The sample includes more than 2,500 distinct CDR3 sequences, about 4.9% of them seen just once. This TCR derives from a human donor who was either an allogeneic HSCT recipient or a stem cell or donor lymphocyte infusion donor (not recorded which). It is not recorded whose cells these are; they may come from a transplant donor. Specimen: blood, either unsorted or a sorted T cell fraction (not recorded which). This chain joins TRBV4-1 and TRBJ2-3, with a possible D match to TRBD1 (6 bases). In DNA form, the CDR3 reads TGCGCCAGCAGCCAAGAACGGTTCGGAGGCAGGGGCTCGACAAGAGCAGATACGCAGTATTTT. This sequence encodes CASSQERFGGRGSTRADTQYF.